These T cell receptor beta chains were read from a single sample in a study of T-cell reconstitution after alpha-beta-depleted transplantation in children. TCRdb analysed the PCR reads with MiXCR anew, one entry per CDR3 protein. The sample shows under 250,000 distinct CDR3 sequences, about 15% of them seen only once. Sequencing used PBMCs, mostly from graft donor cells, obtained 360 days after TCRalphabeta/CD19-depleted stem cell transplant. The origin of the receptors is a male patient aged 2-9 years who had a stem cell transplant for acute lymphoblastic leukemia, so the T cells may come from the graft donor. Both conserved end residues are part of each CDR3. The D gene is left open where the match is weak. Expanded clones get a size class; other rows say once, few or many, or leave the size out.

abundance	v_gene	d_gene	j_gene	CDR3aa	CDR3nt
NA	TRBV18	NA	TRBJ1-1	CASSQAQGIGVNTEAFF	TGTGCCAGCTCACAGGCGCAGGGAATAGGGGTGAACACTGAAGCTTTCTTT
many	TRBV20-1	NA	TRBJ1-2	CSARDLLWGTGYTF	TGCAGTGCTAGAGATCTTTTGTGGGGGACTGGCTACACCTTC
NA	TRBV10-3	NA	TRBJ2-1	CAIGGSLGKYNEQFF	TGTGCCATCGGGGGGTCGTTAGGGAAATACAATGAGCAGTTCTTC
few	TRBV5-6	NA	TRBJ2-6	CASSPGQTSGANVLTF	TGTGCCAGCAGCCCAGGACAAACCTCTGGGGCCAACGTCCTGACTTTC
few	TRBV2	TRBD1	TRBJ2-7	CASWGQGSYEQYF	TGTGCCAGCTGGGGACAGGGCTCCTACGAGCAGTACTTC
NA	TRBV7-3	TRBD2	TRBJ2-1	CASSYRLAGGTNEQFF	TGTGCCAGCAGCTACAGACTAGCGGGGGGGACGAATGAGCAGTTCTTC
many	TRBV5-1	TRBD1	TRBJ1-4	CASSVTGGTNEKLFF	TGCGCCAGCAGCGTGACAGGGGGTACTAATGAAAAACTGTTTTTT
NA	TRBV7-2	TRBD2	TRBJ2-7	CASSLVLAGVTFREQYF	TGTGCCAGCAGCTTAGTGCTAGCGGGGGTGACGTTTCGAGAGCAGTACTTC
few	TRBV5-4	TRBD1	TRBJ2-1	CASSFAGQGCFF	TGTGCCAGCAGCTTTGCGGGACAGGGATGCTTCTTC
NA	TRBV15	NA	TRBJ2-7	CATSRDLTREQYF	TGTGCCACCAGCAGAGATCTTACTCGCGAGCAGTACTTC
few	TRBV7-2	NA	TRBJ1-1	CASSLASRRVGRNTEAFF	TGTGCCAGCAGCTTAGCAAGTAGGAGGGTGGGGCGGAACACTGAAGCTTTCTTT
few	TRBV11-2	TRBD1	TRBJ1-1	CASSLSRGGTLNTEAFF	TGTGCCAGCAGCTTGAGCAGGGGGGGAACCCTAAACACTGAAGCTTTCTTT
NA	TRBV7-6	TRBD2	TRBJ2-3	CASSPNPSGGPTDTQYF	TGTGCCAGCAGCCCGAATCCTAGCGGGGGCCCCACAGATACGCAGTATTTT
NA	TRBV24-1	TRBD1	TRBJ1-5	CATSDRGQGGIQPQHF	TGTGCCACCAGTGATAGGGGACAGGGGGGAATCCAGCCCCAGCATTTT
many	TRBV7-9	NA	TRBJ2-7	CASSPGPQPRFEQYF	TGTGCCAGCAGCCCAGGCCCCCAGCCTCGGTTCGAGCAGTACTTC
NA	TRBV11-3	TRBD1	TRBJ2-3	CASSIQGVGQYF	TGTGCCAGCAGCATACAGGGGGTAGGGCAGTATTTT
NA	TRBV5-5	NA	TRBJ2-3	CASSLAGTGSDTQYF	TGTGCCAGCAGCTTGGCGGGAACAGGGTCAGATACGCAGTATTTT
NA	TRBV7-8	NA	TRBJ2-1	CASSLALGEVDNEQFF	TGTGCCAGCAGCTTAGCTCTGGGGGAAGTGGACAATGAGCAGTTCTTC
few	TRBV28	NA	TRBJ1-1	CASSLYISGTEAFF	TGTGCCAGCAGTTTATACATATCAGGCACTGAAGCTTTCTTT
many	TRBV6-5	NA	TRBJ2-1	CASSYSGRDQYNEQFF	TGTGCCAGCAGTTACTCAGGCAGAGACCAATACAATGAGCAGTTCTTC
few	TRBV12-3/TRBV12-4	TRBD1	TRBJ2-7	CASSLSGQDAYEQYF	TGTGCCAGCAGCTTGTCGGGACAGGACGCCTACGAGCAGTACTTC
few	TRBV12-3/TRBV12-4	NA	TRBJ2-3	CASSLAQGPTDTQYF	TGTGCCAGCAGTTTAGCCCAGGGGCCAACAGATACGCAGTATTTT
few	TRBV27	NA	TRBJ1-1	CASSLGWGDTEAFF	TGTGCCAGCAGTTTGGGTTGGGGGGACACTGAAGCTTTCTTT
few	TRBV30	TRBD1	TRBJ2-5	CAWSRGGRIQETQYF	TGTGCCTGGAGTCGAGGGGGCCGCATCCAAGAGACCCAGTACTTC
few	TRBV7-2	NA	TRBJ1-2	CASSLKQASTGNGYTF	TGTGCCAGCAGCTTAAAGCAGGCCTCCACCGGTAATGGCTACACCTTC
NA	TRBV6-5	NA	TRBJ2-6	CASSSDSSGANVLTF	TGTGCCAGCAGTTCAGACAGCTCTGGGGCCAACGTCCTGACTTTC
few	TRBV27	NA	TRBJ2-1	CASMSAANSEQFF	TGTGCCAGCATGTCAGCAGCGAATTCTGAGCAGTTCTTC
many	TRBV2	NA	TRBJ2-5	CASTPSGMETQYF	TGTGCCAGCACCCCGTCGGGGATGGAGACCCAGTACTTC
few	TRBV12-3/TRBV12-4	NA	TRBJ2-7	CASSFFVRKDMLVF	TGTGCCAGCAGTTTTTTCGTCCGTAAGGACATGCTGGTTTTC
NA	TRBV28	NA	TRBJ1-1	CASTVNGMNTEAFF	TGTGCCAGCACGGTGAACGGGATGAACACTGAAGCTTTCTTT
NA	TRBV15	NA	TRBJ2-1	CATSRHHKTRFKGAGEQFF	TGTGCCACCAGCAGACACCATAAAACTAGGTTTAAGGGCGCGGGTGAGCAGTTCTTC
few	TRBV28	NA	TRBJ2-7	CASSPRKKSDEQYF	TGTGCCAGCAGCCCTAGGAAGAAAAGTGACGAGCAGTACTTC
NA	TRBV9	NA	TRBJ2-3	CASPGLPTDTQYF	TGTGCCAGCCCGGGACTCCCCACAGATACGCAGTATTTT